Following are 14 T cell receptor beta chains from one sample sequenced in a study of immune evolution from preneoplasia to lung adenocarcinoma. Only in-frame clones appear in the TCRdb table, and some are missing; sequencing was by immunoSEQ multiplex PCR. Among 13,000 to 15,000 clones listed, over 65% were seen once. Sequences were obtained from FFPE minimally invasive lung adenocarcinoma tissue. The source of these receptors is a person aged 60-79 years with lung adenocarcinoma.

The chain is built from TRBV28 and TRBJ1-5, with TRBD1 as a possible D gene (5 bases). This CDR3 comprises 13 residues. Germline V lookup: CDR1 MDHEN, CDR2 SYDVKM. V lost 7 bases to trimming and J lost 10 bases, with 17 bases between them. CDR3 coding DNA: TGTGCCAGCACCTGGGGGGGGTCGGAACCCCAGCATTTT. Translating gives CASTWGGSEPQHF.

The chain recombines TRBV5-1 with TRBJ1-4; TRBD1 might be the D (5 bases). This CDR3 has 13 residues. The V and J ends lost 0 bases and 5 bases respectively, with 5 bases between them. Germline CDR1 is SGHRS and CDR2 is YFSETQ. The CDR3 spells CASSLEGNEKLFF. Written as DNA, the CDR3 is TGCGCCAGCAGCTTGGAGGGGAATGAAAAACTGTTTTTT. The variable domain in full, with the rest retrieved from reference TRBV5-1 and TRBJ1-4, is KAGVTQTPRYLIKTRGQQVTLSCSPISGHRSVSWYQQTPGQGLQFLFEYFSETQRNKGNFPGRFSGRQFSNSRSEMNVSTLELGDSALYLCASSLEGNEKLFFGSGTQLSVL.

This chain joins TRBV11-2 and TRBJ1-1, with a possible D match to TRBD1 (5 bases). This CDR3 spans 16 amino acids. In germline, CDR1 is SGHAT, CDR2 FQNNGV. Trimming left V 2 bases short and J 1 base short, with 14 bases between. The DNA for the CDR3 is TGTGCCAGCAGCTTATGGGGGAGGCCAACGAACACTGAAGCTTTCTTT. Translated, it gives CASSLWGRPTNTEAFF.

Comments on this clone: The same CDR3 also results from other DNA sequences found in this sample. The chain has TRBV5-3 and TRBJ2-5, with TRBD2 matching 8 bases. TRBV5-3 is sorted into the ORF group, with uncertain function. Trimming removed 0 bases from V and 5 bases from J; junction bases left unmatched: 9. This CDR3 has 16 residues. As DNA, the CDR3 is TGTGCCAGAAGCTTGGGGCACCCGGGACTAGAGGAGACCCAGTACTTC. Translating gives CARSLGHPGLEETQYF.

The chain couples TRBV11-2 to TRBJ2-1, with 9 bases that match TRBD1. CDR1 is SGHAT and CDR2 is FQNNGV in the germline V gene. The ends lost 5 bases at V and 7 bases at J; junction bases unmatched: 9. CDR3 length equals 15 residues. The CDR3 DNA reads TGTGCCAGCAGCCCGCCCGGGACAGGGTATAATGAGCAGTTCTTC. Protein sequence: CASSPPGTGYNEQFF.

The chain employs TRBV7-9 and TRBJ1-1, with D maybe TRBD1 (5 bases). Trimming cost V 5 bases and J 0 bases, with 10 bases left between them. CDR1 is SEHNR, CDR2 FQNEAQ, per germline (reference sequence). The CDR3 is made up of 14 amino acids. The CDR3 region is CASSPQGMNTEAFF. In DNA form, the CDR3 reads TGTGCCAGCAGCCCCCAGGGCATGAACACTGAAGCTTTCTTT.

This chain joins TRBV10-3 and TRBJ2-1; possible D gene TRBD1, 7 bases. CDR1 is ENHRY, CDR2 SYGVKD, per germline. This CDR3 region has 14 residues. Trimming stripped 5 bases from V and 6 bases from J, with 14 bases between. CDR3 amino acids: CAISPRQGGNEQFF. DNA for the CDR3: TGTGCCATCAGTCCGAGACAGGGAGGCAATGAGCAGTTCTTC.

The rearrangement uses TRBV5-6 and TRBJ2-2; weak D call: TRBD2 (6 bases). V gave up 4 bases and J gave up 6 bases, with 13 bases separating them. Germline V lookup: CDR1 SGHDT, CDR2 YYEEEE. The CDR3 has 14 residues. The DNA of the CDR3 is TGTGCCAGCAGCGTGGGAAGGAGGGCCGGGGAGCTGTTTTTT. Its translation is CASSVGRRAGELFF.

This rearrangement joins TRBV18 to TRBJ2-5; D is perhaps TRBD2 (6 bases). V was clipped by 0 bases and J by 5 bases, with 13 bases between them. The CDR3 length is 15 residues. The germline gives CDR1 KGHSH, CDR2 LQKENI. CDR3 sequence reads: CASSPPSGGRETQYF. In nucleotides, the CDR3 is TGTGCCAGCTCACCACCTAGCGGAGGGCGCGAGACCCAGTACTTC.

This clone was seen a single time. The chain links TRBV2 to TRBJ1-2, with D perhaps TRBD1 (5 bases). V dropped 7 bases and J dropped 3 bases, with 18 bases sitting between them. This CDR3 is 15 amino acids long. Germline V gene sequence: CDR1 SNHLY, CDR2 FYNNEI. As DNA, the CDR3 is TGTGCCAGCACACTTGACCCATCAGGGTACTATGGCTACACCTTC. It is translated as CASTLDPSGYYGYTF.

The CDR3 DNA reads TGTGCCAGCAGCGGGAGCACAGATACGCAGTATTTT. Its protein is CASSGSTDTQYF. This chain connects TRBV14 to TRBJ2-3; D remains ambiguous. The CDR3 consists of 12 residues. Germline loops: CDR1 SGHDN, CDR2 FVKESK. V gave up 5 bases and J gave up 0 bases, with 3 bases separating them.

J is TRBJ1-1 and V is TRBV18; TRBD1 might be the D (5 bases). The germline CDR1 and CDR2 sequences are KGHSH and LQKENI. V shed 2 bases and J shed 1 base, with 14 bases lying between them. This CDR3 spans 16 amino acids. The CDR3 sequence: CASSPRGRGSNTEAFF. For the CDR3, the DNA is TGTGCCAGCTCACCAAGGGGCAGAGGCTCGAACACTGAAGCTTTCTTT. The variable domain in full, completed from reference TRBV18 and TRBJ1-1, reads NAGVMQNPRHLVRRRGQEARLRCSPMKGHSHVYWYRQLPEEGLKFMVYLQKENIIDESGMPKERFSAEFPKEGPSILRIQQVVRGDSAAYFCASSPRGRGSNTEAFFGQGTRLTVV.

The V and J genes are TRBV7-9 and TRBJ1-3, with D possibly being TRBD1 (6 bases). CDR3 size: 14 residues. Germline V CDR1 and CDR2: SEHNR, FQNEAQ (reference sequence). V was cut by 4 bases and J by 4 bases, with 11 bases left in between. The CDR3: CASSSDRLGNTIYF. CDR3 nucleotide sequence: TGTGCCAGCAGCTCGGACAGACTAGGAAACACCATATATTTT.

This chain connects TRBV27 to TRBJ2-2; TRBD2 matches at 11 bases. The CDR3 is 14 amino acids. Looked up from germline, CDR1 is MNHEY and CDR2 is SMNVEV (reference sequence). This CDR3 is CPTSGSPNTGELFF. DNA for the CDR3: TGTCCTACTAGCGGGAGCCCGAACACCGGGGAGCTGTTTTTT.